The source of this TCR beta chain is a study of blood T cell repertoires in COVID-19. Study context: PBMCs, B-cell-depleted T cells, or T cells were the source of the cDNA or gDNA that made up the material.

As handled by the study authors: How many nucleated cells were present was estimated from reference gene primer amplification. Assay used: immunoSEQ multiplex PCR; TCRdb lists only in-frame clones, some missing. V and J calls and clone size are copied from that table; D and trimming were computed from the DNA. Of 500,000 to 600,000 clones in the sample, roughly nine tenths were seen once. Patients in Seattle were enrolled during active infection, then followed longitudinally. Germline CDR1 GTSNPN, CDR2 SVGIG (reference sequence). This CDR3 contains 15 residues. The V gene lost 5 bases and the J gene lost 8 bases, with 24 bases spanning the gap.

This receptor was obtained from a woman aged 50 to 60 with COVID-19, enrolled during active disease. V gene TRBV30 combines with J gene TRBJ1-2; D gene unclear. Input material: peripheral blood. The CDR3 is CAWSPSGVISRGYTF. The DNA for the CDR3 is TGTGCCTGGTCCCCATCCGGGGTAATTTCGAGAGGCTACACCTTC.